Listed below are T cell receptor beta chains from one sample, sequenced in a study of blood T cell repertoires in COVID-19. Clones were read by immunoSEQ multiplex PCR, and TCRdb kept only the in-frame ones, dropping some. Here the sample spans approximately 260,000 clones, roughly 89% being singletons. Sequenced material: peripheral blood. All receptors come from a woman aged 35 to 49 who had recovered from COVID-19. The CDR3 runs from the conserved cysteine through the conserved F or W. Each record gives: J gene, D gene, clone size, V gene, CDR3 DNA, CDR3 protein. D genes are given only for firm matches. Clone size is not always given. Where it is, it says once, few, many or a class for expanded clones.

TRBJ1-2 NA NA TRBV7-9 TGTGCCAGCAGCCCCTCGCAGGGGCGACATGGCTACACCTTC CASSPSQGRHGYTF
TRBJ1-1 NA NA TRBV7-9 TGTGCCAGCCAGAAGGGTCAGGGAACTGAAGCTTTCTTT CASQKGQGTEAFF
TRBJ2-3 TRBD2 NA TRBV19 TGTGCCAGTAGTCAAGGACTAGCGGGAGGGCCAGATACGCAGTATTTT CASSQGLAGGPDTQYF
TRBJ2-1 NA few TRBV7-9 TGTGCCAGCAGCCCAGGTTCCTACAATGAGCAGTTCTTC CASSPGSYNEQFF
TRBJ2-1 TRBD2 NA TRBV7-9 TGTGCCATCAACTCCGGGACTAGCGGCAATGAGCAGTTCTTC CAINSGTSGNEQFF
TRBJ2-1 NA NA TRBV4-1 TGCGCCAGCAGCCAAGAAAGACAGACCAATGAGCAGTTCTTC CASSQERQTNEQFF
TRBJ2-2 NA NA TRBV7-9 TGTGCCAGCAGCTTAGCCTTAACAGGCAACCCTAACACCGGGGAGCTGTTTTTT CASSLALTGNPNTGELFF
TRBJ1-6 NA NA TRBV30 TGTGCCTGGAGTCGCGGGGACCGATCACCCCTCCACTTT CAWSRGDRSPLHF
TRBJ2-2 NA NA TRBV7-2 TGTGCCAGCAGCTTATGGGTCCTGGGCAGAAACACCGGGGAGCTGTTTTTT CASSLWVLGRNTGELFF
TRBJ1-1 NA NA TRBV10-3 TGTGCCATCAGTGATCTGGGCCAGGCTGAAGCTTTCTTT CAISDLGQAEAFF
TRBJ2-5 TRBD2 NA TRBV18 TGTGCCAGCTCACCAAAGCGGGGGAAGGGAAAACAAGAGACCCAGTACTTC CASSPKRGKGKQETQYF
TRBJ2-1 TRBD1 NA TRBV6-2/TRBV6-3 TGTGCCAGCAGTTACCAATTCAGGGGGACCTACAATGAGCAGTTCTTC CASSYQFRGTYNEQFF
TRBJ2-1 NA NA TRBV29-1 TGCAGCGTTGAGGTTAGCAAGTTCGGCGATGAGCAGTTCTTC CSVEVSKFGDEQFF
TRBJ2-1 TRBD2 NA TRBV2 TGTGCCAGCAGGGAACTAGCGGGAGTATACAATGAGCAGTTCTTC CASRELAGVYNEQFF
TRBJ2-3 TRBD2 NA TRBV4-1 TGCGCCACCAAATCCGGACTAGCGGGAGGTGGGGATACGCAGTATTTT CATKSGLAGGGDTQYF
TRBJ2-5 TRBD1 NA TRBV30 TGTGCCGGAGACGACAGGGTAGGAGAGACCCAGTACTTC CAGDDRVGETQYF
TRBJ1-5 NA NA TRBV12-3/TRBV12-4 TGTGCCAGCAGTTTTGGGAGCCAGCCCCAGCATTTT CASSFGSQPQHF
TRBJ2-1 TRBD1 NA TRBV4-3 TGCGCCAGCAGCCACGGGTCCGGGACAGGGAACAATGAGCAGTTCTTC CASSHGSGTGNNEQFF
TRBJ2-1 NA NA TRBV3-1/TRBV3-2 TGTGCCAGCAGCTTTAGACAGAATGAGCAGTTCTTC CASSFRQNEQFF